Below are 11 T cell receptor beta chains sequenced from a single sample in a study of blood T cell repertoires in COVID-19. TCRdb's table, derived via immunoSEQ multiplex PCR, lists solely in-frame clones and lacks some. The table has fewer than 200,000 clones, roughly 80% seen once; the top ten hold about 5%. Sequenced material: PBMCs or T cells enriched from blood (not recorded which). The receptors stem from a woman between 35 and 50 years old with acute COVID-19.

The chain's CDR3 is CASSGRTGRIQETQYF. The CDR3 coding sequence is TGTGCCAGCAGTGGGAGGACAGGGAGGATACAAGAGACCCAGTACTTC. The gene calls are TRBV6-1 and TRBJ2-5; TRBD1 aligns across 8 bases. Germline loops: CDR1 MNHNS, CDR2 SASEGT. The CDR3 spans 16 residues. J was trimmed by 2 bases and V by 4 bases; bases with no gene match: 9.

The chain uses TRBV19 and TRBJ1-4; weak D call: TRBD1 (5 bases). Between the trimmed V and J ends, which lost 1 base and 4 bases, there was a span of 10 bases. This CDR3 region has 15 residues. In germline, CDR1 is LNHDA, CDR2 SQIVND (reference sequence). CDR3 DNA: TGTGCCAGTAGTATAGCTGGCAGGGATAATGAAAAACTGTTTTTT. Its translation is CASSIAGRDNEKLFF.

The chain joins TRBV10-1 to TRBJ2-2; no clear D. This CDR3 has 14 amino acids. CDR1 and CDR2 (germline): WNHNN, SYGVQD (reference sequence). V was shortened by 3 bases and J by 4 bases, with 9 bases between the two germline ends. The CDR3 loop reads CASSEATATGELFF. The CDR3 nucleotides are TGCGCCAGCAGTGAAGCCACAGCCACCGGGGAGCTGTTTTTT.

The V and J genes are TRBV5-1 and TRBJ1-1; 9 bases align to TRBD1. Germline V CDR1 and CDR2: SGHRS, YFSETQ. This CDR3 comprises 15 residues. After removal of 0 bases from V and 5 bases from J, the junction contained 5 bases not matched to a gene. The DNA for the CDR3 is TGCGCCAGCAGCTTGGGGACAGGGGTTTATACTGAAGCTTTCTTT. This sequence encodes CASSLGTGVYTEAFF.

This clone was detected a few times. The chain joins TRBV6-1 to TRBJ2-4, with 10 bases lining up with TRBD2. The germline gives CDR1 MNHNS, CDR2 SASEGT. The CDR3 sequence is 14 residues long. The V segment lost 1 base and the J segment 11 bases; nucleotides outside the gene matches: 5. The CDR3 loop is CASSEVSGRALQYF. For the CDR3, the DNA is TGTGCCAGCAGTGAAGTGAGCGGGAGGGCCCTTCAGTACTTC.

This clone appeared once. This chain uses TRBV9 with TRBJ1-3, with 8 bases lining up with TRBD1. With V trimmed by 5 bases and J by 4 bases, 8 bases remained unmatched. This CDR3 region has 15 residues. Looked up from germline, CDR1 is SGDLS and CDR2 is YYNGEE. In DNA, the CDR3 is TGTGCCAGCAGGGGACAGGACGACCGGGGAAACACCATATATTTT. Protein sequence: CASRGQDDRGNTIYF.

Only one count was recorded for this clone. This chain connects TRBV5-1 to TRBJ1-2, with 8 bases fitting TRBD1. V lost 5 bases, J lost 5 bases, and 11 bases stayed unmatched. The CDR3 has 15 residues. The germline V gene has CDR1 SGHRS and CDR2 YFSETQ. CDR3 region: CASSPDGTGGYGYTF. The CDR3 DNA follows: TGCGCCAGCAGTCCCGATGGGACAGGAGGGTATGGCTACACCTTC.

This clone was seen once. This chain joins TRBV9 and TRBJ2-2, with TRBD1 matching 11 bases. Germline-derived CDR1 and CDR2 are SGDLS and YYNGEE. Trimming at V came to 0 bases and at J to 7 bases, leaving 8 bases not matched to a gene. The CDR3 covers 17 residues. CDR3 coding DNA: TGTGCCAGCAGCGTAGACCTCGGGACAGGGGGTATCGGGGAGCTGTTTTTT. This codes for CASSVDLGTGGIGELFF.

The sample holds many counts of this clone. The chain uses TRBV5-1 and TRBJ1-5; 7 nucleotides match TRBD1. The CDR3 runs to 15 residues. CDR1 SGHRS and CDR2 YFSETQ come from the germline V gene. Trimming cost V 6 bases and J 8 bases; bases outside gene matches: 14. CDR3 protein: CASTIQGDPWEPQHF. CDR3 nucleotides: TGCGCCAGCACTATTCAGGGGGACCCCTGGGAGCCCCAGCATTTT.

This chain uses TRBV2 with TRBJ1-6, with 8 nucleotides matching TRBD1. V trimming: 2 bases; J trimming: 9 bases; junction bases outside the gene matches: 9. Germline values: CDR1 SNHLY, CDR2 FYNNEI. There are 16 residues in the CDR3. The CDR3 region is CASSERNRGMGSPLHF. In DNA form, the CDR3 reads TGTGCCAGCAGTGAACGGAACAGGGGGATGGGTTCACCCCTCCACTTT. Full variable domain (missing parts from reference TRBV2 and TRBJ1-6): EPEVTQTPSHQVTQMGQEVILRCVPISNHLYFYWYRQILGQKVEFLVSFYNNEISEKSEIFDDQFSVERPDGSNFTLKIRSTKLEDSAMYFCASSERNRGMGSPLHFGNGTRLTVT.

The chain uses TRBV28 and TRBJ1-2, with 12 nucleotides matching TRBD1. The junction had 7 bases not matched to a gene; V was cut back by 8 bases and J by 6 bases. The CDR3 loop spans 14 amino acids. Looked up from germline, CDR1 is MDHEN and CDR2 is SYDVKM. CDR3 sequence (DNA): TGTGCCAGCCTCCCGGGACAGGGGGCTAATGGCTACACCTTC. It translates to CASLPGQGANGYTF.